The T cell receptor beta chain described here comes from a study of blood T cell repertoires in COVID-19 (dated by TCRdb to about 2020). About the full investigation: Samples covering the acute and convalescent phases of COVID-19 were provided by collaborators in the United States, Italy and Spain. The material from the prospective study consisted of cDNA or gDNA derived from T cells, B-cell-depleted T cells, or PBMCs. Deeply sampled blood TCRbeta repertoires from subjects exposed to, actively infected with, or recovered from COVID-19 were included in the dataset. The repertoires were released in a freely available public database meant as a resource for research on the immune response to SARS-CoV-2. The samples were drawn from two sources: the first 160 participants of the ongoing ImmuneRACE study, and some 1,300 subjects contributed by 6 global collaborators. Sample metadata almost always included a de-identified subject ID, COVID-19 status, age in years and sex. Where available, HLA class I and class II types were taken from metadata supplied by the sample provider and were not determined by assay-based typing. What the research found in general, with its limitations: The amount of clinical and demographic metadata varied by source and participant and was provided uncurated.

The immunoSEQ Assay, a bias-controlled multiplex PCR, was used to amplify TCRbeta CDR3 regions from genomic DNA. Turning to the authors' computational methods: The number of nucleated cells in each sample was estimated by amplification of reference gene primers within the assay. To quantify the absolute abundance of each unique TCRbeta CDR3 rearrangement, sequence reads were collapsed and filtered. For each sample, productive Simpson clonality was calculated by taking the square root of Simpson's diversity index across productive rearrangements. Imported from immuneACCESS, the table was reduced by TCRdb to in-frame sequences with V and J called. These copies leave out some clones; in studies compared against another copy, an unresolved V gene accounts for under half, and the cause of the remainder is not known. The DNA was the basis for D and trimming; V, J and clone size are from that table. Across this sample there are 200,000 to 300,000 clones, with approximately 86% seen only once. The ten largest clones capture about 2% of the sample.

Sequences KGHDR (CDR1) and SFDVKD (CDR2) are obtained from the germline V gene. Relative to germline, V is 1 base shorter and J is 1 base shorter, with 7 bases between their ends. There are 15 amino acids in the CDR3, from cysteine to phenylalanine inclusive. Only CDR3 DNA remains: 45 bases, in frame from the first base. This clone occurred once. Its antigen target is currently unknown. Per-base quality was not reported, and no clone a single base away is much larger than it. Each collaborating institution followed its own protocols to collect whole blood in K2EDTA tubes. For TCRbeta analysis, collaborator samples were shipped as frozen whole blood, as isolated PBMCs, or as DNA extracted from either sample type.

Source material: peripheral blood. This clonotype originated in a man aged 30-40 years with active or convalescent COVID-19. The chain was built from TRBV24-1 and TRBJ1-3; no D gene can be assigned with confidence. This receptor carries the CDR3 CATSDFEGSGNTIYF. The base sequence is TGTGCCACCAGTGATTTCGAGGGATCTGGAAACACCATATATTTT.